These T cell receptor beta chains were read from a single sample in a study of long-term antiretroviral therapy in people with HIV. The data were produced by immunoSEQ multiplex PCR, yet TCRdb's version contains in-frame clones alone and is incomplete. This sample carries 15,000 to 20,000 clones, around 79% of them seen once, and the ten largest clones take about a tenth. The sample here was unsorted PBMCs, taken 2.3 years after starting antiretroviral therapy. The receptors stem from a woman aged 40 to 50 with HIV. CDR3s include the opening cysteine and the closing phenylalanine or tryptophan. D genes are given only for firm matches. Not all rows give a size; the values are once, few, many and, for expanded clones, a class.

v_call,j_call,clone_size,d_call,cdr3_nt,cdr3_aa
TRBV30,TRBJ1-5,.,.,TGTGCCTGGAGTGAGGCTTCCAATCAGCCCCAGCATTTT,CAWSEASNQPQHF
TRBV6-6,TRBJ2-3,.,TRBD1,TGTGCCAGCAGTTACGGGACAGGGGGGTTCGATACGCAGTATTTT,CASSYGTGGFDTQYF
TRBV19,TRBJ2-2,.,TRBD2,TGTGCCAGTAGTCCTTTAGCGGGGTACACCGGGGAGCTGTTTTTT,CASSPLAGYTGELFF
TRBV10-3,TRBJ2-1,once,.,TGTGCCATCAGTGAGCGGGATGAGCAGTTCTTC,CAISERDEQFF
TRBV2,TRBJ1-1,.,.,TGTGCCAGAGGACAGCTGAACACTGAAGCTTTCTTT,CARGQLNTEAFF
TRBV5-4,TRBJ2-2,.,.,TGTGCCAGCAGCCCATACACCGGGGAGCTGTTTTTT,CASSPYTGELFF
TRBV2,TRBJ2-7,.,.,TGTGCCAGCAGTCCGGGACGGGACTACGAGCAGTACTTC,CASSPGRDYEQYF
TRBV6-5,TRBJ1-2,.,.,TGTGCCAGCAGCCCTAAGTACGGGGGGGGAAGTGGCTACACCTTC,CASSPKYGGGSGYTF
TRBV6-5,TRBJ2-2,.,.,TGTGCCAGCAGTTACGGCGTCGGGGATCTCGGGGAGCTGTTTTTT,CASSYGVGDLGELFF
TRBV6-5,TRBJ2-7,.,.,TGTGCCAGCAGTTACTCAGGGGTTACCTACGAGCAGTACTTC,CASSYSGVTYEQYF
TRBV7-7,TRBJ2-1,few,.,TGTGCCAGCAGCTCAGGACACTTCGGAGAGCAGTTCTTC,CASSSGHFGEQFF
TRBV4-3,TRBJ2-1,.,.,TGCGCCAGCAGCCAAGACTCCAGCGTCTACAATGAGCAGTTCTTC,CASSQDSSVYNEQFF
TRBV11-2,TRBJ1-2,once,TRBD1,TGTGCCAGCAGCTTACAGGGGGCTAACTATGGCTACACCTTC,CASSLQGANYGYTF
TRBV2,TRBJ1-4,.,TRBD1,TGTGCCAGCAATAACCGGGACAGAGATGAAAAACTGTTTTTT,CASNNRDRDEKLFF
TRBV27,TRBJ1-2,.,.,TGTGCCAGCAGTTTAACCGGCAGGGAAATAGGTGGCTACACCTTC,CASSLTGREIGGYTF
TRBV14,TRBJ2-2,.,.,TGTGCCAGCAGCCAGAAACAGAAGATTAACACCGGGGAGCTGTTTTTT,CASSQKQKINTGELFF
TRBV18,TRBJ2-1,.,.,TGTGCCAGCTCACCTCAAGGACTAGGGGGATACAATGAGCAGTTCTTC,CASSPQGLGGYNEQFF
TRBV7-9,TRBJ2-4,.,TRBD2,TGTGCCAGCAGTCAAACTAGCGGACTAGCCAAAAACATTCAGTACTTC,CASSQTSGLAKNIQYF